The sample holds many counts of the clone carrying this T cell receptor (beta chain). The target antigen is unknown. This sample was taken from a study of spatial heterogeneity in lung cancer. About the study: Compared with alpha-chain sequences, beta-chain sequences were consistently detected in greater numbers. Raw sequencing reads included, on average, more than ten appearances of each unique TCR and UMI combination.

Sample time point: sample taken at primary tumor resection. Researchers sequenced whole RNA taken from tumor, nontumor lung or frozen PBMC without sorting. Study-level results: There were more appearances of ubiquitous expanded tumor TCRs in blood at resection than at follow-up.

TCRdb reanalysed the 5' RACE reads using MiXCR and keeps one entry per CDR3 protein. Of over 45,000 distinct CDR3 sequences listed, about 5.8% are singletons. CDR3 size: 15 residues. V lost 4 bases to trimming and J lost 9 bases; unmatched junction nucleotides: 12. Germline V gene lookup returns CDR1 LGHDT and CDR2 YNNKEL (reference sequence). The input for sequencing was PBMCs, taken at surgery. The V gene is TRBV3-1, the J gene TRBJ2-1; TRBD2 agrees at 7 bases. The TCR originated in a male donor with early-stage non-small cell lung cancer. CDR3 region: CASSLRAEAGIEQFF. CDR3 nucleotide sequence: TGTGCCAGCAGCCTCCGGGCCGAAGCGGGAATTGAGCAGTTCTTC.